This T cell receptor beta chain emerged from a study of human T cells and chemical hapten exposure. TCRdb fed the RACE reads into MiXCR, producing one record per CDR3 protein. The sample lists about 84,000 distinct CDR3 sequences; over 9.5% were seen once. This clonotype came up many times. Time point noted: patch test 2, 6 weeks after DPC sensitization. Treatment reported: therapeutic diphenylcyclopropenone sensitization with weekly scalp DPC. The CDR3 spans 14 residues. In germline, CDR1 is SQVTM, CDR2 ANQGSEA. The trim removed 3 bases at V and 4 bases at J, leaving 5 bases unmatched. Specimen: whole blood, collected in connection with sensitization to the hapten diphenylcyclopropenone (DPC). The chain employs TRBV29-1 and TRBJ1-2; TRBD1 matches 10 bases. This TCR came from a woman aged 45-65 years with alopecia areata. Some clones in this sample may be carry-over from other donors' samples. CDR3 protein: CSVETGGDGYGYTF. The CDR3 nucleotides are TGCAGCGTTGAGACAGGGGGCGACGGCTATGGCTACACCTTC.